A single sample is the source of the 6 T cell receptor beta chains below, sequenced in a study of vaccination and CD4 T cells after COVID-19. Cultured CD4+ T-cell DNA underwent Oncomine TCR Beta short-read sequencing. TCRdb reprocessed the PCR reads with MiXCR, giving one entry per CDR3 protein. Among 20,000 or so distinct CDR3 sequences listed, roughly 50% were seen once. Antigens for these TCRs are unknown. Specified treatment: approximately nine-day PBMC culture with coronavirus spike peptide pools or control peptides (ViraFEST assay). Here the sequenced sample was CD4+ T cells from blood, cultured in vitro, taken before SARS-CoV-2 vaccination. These receptors all stem from a human donor who had recovered from COVID-19.

This clonotype was detected only a few times. The chain employs TRBV6-1 and TRBJ1-1; D remains unclear. Germline V gene lookup returns CDR1 MNHNS and CDR2 SASEGT. V lost 6 bases and J lost 0, with 8 bases in between. The CDR3 has 13 residues. The CDR3 loop reads CASRTELNTEAFF. For the CDR3, the DNA is TGTGCCAGCAGGACCGAGCTGAACACTGAAGCTTTCTTT.

The chain carries TRBV29-1 and TRBJ1-1; D is ambiguous. The CDR3 consists of 12 residues. CDR1 is SQVTM, CDR2 ANQGSEA, per germline. V was shortened by 4 bases and J by 1 base, with 7 bases between the two germline ends. CDR3 in amino acids: CSVAQRNTEAFF. CDR3 sequence (DNA): TGCAGCGTTGCACAGCGGAACACTGAAGCTTTCTTT.

The chain couples TRBV5-1 to TRBJ2-4; D gene unclear. The V gene's germline CDR1 is SGHRS and CDR2 YFSETQ. V gave up 4 bases and J gave up 0 bases, with 8 bases separating them. The CDR3 loop spans 14 amino acids. In DNA form, the CDR3 reads TGCGCCAGCAGCCAGAGTCTAGCCAAAAACATTCAGTACTTC. As protein: CASSQSLAKNIQYF.

This sequence joins TRBV10-3 and TRBJ2-7; D is unclear. V lost 2 bases to trimming and J lost 0 bases, with 8 bases between them. CDR3 length: 14 amino acids. Germline loops: CDR1 ENHRY, CDR2 SYGVKD. The CDR3 DNA follows: TGTGCCATCAGTGAGAACCGAGGCTCCTACGAGCAGTACTTC. Its protein product is CAISENRGSYEQYF.

The chain couples TRBV6-1 to TRBJ2-7, with TRBD2 as a possible D gene (6 bases). This CDR3 is built from 14 residues. Trimming removed 6 bases at V and 6 bases at J, with 18 bases between. Germline assignment: CDR1 MNHNS and CDR2 SASEGT. DNA of the CDR3: TGTGCCAGCAGGAGACTAGTCTCAGGTTCCGAGCAGTACTTC. This gives the protein CASRRLVSGSEQYF.

The table lists this clonotype with a few counts. The rearrangement uses TRBV2 and TRBJ1-6; 8 nucleotides line up with TRBD1. The CDR3 totals 15 residues. The germline CDR1 and CDR2 sequences are SNHLY and FYNNEI. The V gene end was trimmed by 6 bases and the J gene end by 9 bases; junction bases not matched to a gene: 10. The CDR3: CASRGNQGASSPLHF. CDR3 nucleotides: TGTGCCAGCAGGGGAAACCAGGGGGCTAGTTCACCCCTCCACTTT.